This TCR beta chain originates from a study of T cell repertoires in cytomegalovirus infection (dated by TCRdb to the late 2010s). The study in broad terms: Donor HLA type was relevant to the analysis, because carriage of CMV infection together with the matching HLA type was indicated by public TCR beta signatures. Findings and caveats that apply to the study as a whole: In the ex vivo response, HLA-C-restricted CMV-specific TCR beta clonotypes were dominant, and in two of eight donors the single most frequent clonotype came from this HLA-C-restricted group. Carriers of CMV infection plus the relevant HLA type were discriminated by the cumulative frequency of public TCR beta family members in the study cohort and in an independent roughly 340-donor cohort.

This clonotype was found many times. Its antigen remains undetermined. Nothing much larger sits one base from this clone, and base qualities are not available. The listed sequencing device is Illumina HiSeq 1500. TCRdb trimmed public reads at Q25 via fastp, called clones via MiXCR and kept in-frame beta chains. Every distinct CDR3 protein forms one entry, paired with its most common genes and DNA. The sample includes fewer than 300,000 distinct CDR3 sequences, with roughly 24% observed a single time. The leading ten clones occupy approximately 14% of the sample. The germline V gene (reference sequence) yields SEHNR for CDR1 and FQNEAQ for CDR2. Measured from the cysteine to the phenylalanine, the CDR3 is 14 residues long. Kept here is only the CDR3 DNA, which spans 42 bases and is read in frame from base 1. The V end gives up 3 bases and the J end 5 bases, leaving 5 bases in the junction not matched to a gene.

Sequencing was performed on PBMCs. The chain was built from TRBV7-9 and TRBJ2-5, and 8 junctional nucleotides match TRBD1. The origin of this receptor is a human donor in good health (CMV status not recorded). Some clones in this sample may be carry-over from other donors' samples. CDR3 sequence: CASSFPGQEETQYF. Here is the DNA: TGTGCCAGCAGCTTCCCGGGACAGGAGGAGACCCAGTACTTC.